A selection of T cell receptor beta chains follows, all from one sample in a study of blood T cell repertoires in COVID-19. Produced via immunoSEQ multiplex PCR; TCRdb's table is partial and in-frame only. The sample consists of fewer than 65,000 clones, approximately 90% of them appearing once. Sequenced sample: peripheral blood. The receptors derive from a man aged 55 to 70 with acute or convalescent COVID-19. Both conserved end residues are part of each CDR3. A D gene is named only where the DNA matches it firmly. For some rows the clone size is stated as once, few or many, or as a class when expanded; others skip it.

J | size | D | V | DNA | CDR3
TRBJ2-2 | NA | NA | TRBV5-1 | TGCGCCAGCAGCTTGGCTGGCAGGACGAACACCGGGGAGCTGTTTTTT | CASSLAGRTNTGELFF
TRBJ2-7 | NA | NA | TRBV3-1/TRBV3-2 | TGTGCCAGCAGCCGGAGGCCCAACTACGAGCAGTACTTC | CASSRRPNYEQYF
TRBJ2-6 | NA | TRBD1 | TRBV7-2 | TGTGCCAGCAGCTTACCCCGGACAGGGGCATTCTCTGGGGCCAACGTCCTGACTTTC | CASSLPRTGAFSGANVLTF
TRBJ1-2 | NA | TRBD1 | TRBV3-1/TRBV3-2 | TGTGCCAGCAGCCCGGACAGGGGTGGAGGCTACACCTTC | CASSPDRGGGYTF
TRBJ2-7 | NA | TRBD2 | TRBV12-3/TRBV12-4 | TGTGCCAGCAGGAAGGCGGGGGGGAGCGAGCAGTACTTC | CASRKAGGSEQYF
TRBJ1-1 | NA | TRBD1 | TRBV5-4 | TGTGCCAGCAGCTTAAACAGGGGCACTGAAGCTTTCTTT | CASSLNRGTEAFF
TRBJ2-3 | NA | NA | TRBV6-5 | TGTGCCAGCAGTTACTCGAGCCTCTCTACAGATACGCAGTATTTT | CASSYSSLSTDTQYF
TRBJ2-2 | NA | TRBD2 | TRBV11-2 | TGTGCCAGCAGAAGACTAGCGGGGGAAGGGGAGCTGTTTTTT | CASRRLAGEGELFF
TRBJ1-6 | NA | TRBD1 | TRBV2 | TGTGCCAGCAGTCCCGGGACAGATAATTCACCCCTCCACTTT | CASSPGTDNSPLHF
TRBJ2-1 | NA | NA | TRBV2 | TGTGCCAGCAGGGTTGAAGATACTAAATACAATGAGCAGTTCTTC | CASRVEDTKYNEQFF
TRBJ1-2 | NA | TRBD1 | TRBV29-1 | TGCAGCGTTGAGATGGGACAGGGTGAAAGTGGTTACACCTTC | CSVEMGQGESGYTF
TRBJ1-2 | NA | TRBD1 | TRBV19 | TGTGCCAGTAGTATACCCCGGACAGGGGACTATGGCTACACCTTC | CASSIPRTGDYGYTF
TRBJ1-6 | NA | TRBD1 | TRBV5-1 | TGCGCCAGCAGGCGGACCGGGACAGCCTATAATTCACCCCTCCACTTT | CASRRTGTAYNSPLHF
TRBJ2-7 | NA | TRBD2 | TRBV4-1 | TGCGCCAGCAGCCCGCGGGGGTCTACGATCTACGAGCAGTACTTC | CASSPRGSTIYEQYF
TRBJ2-1 | NA | NA | TRBV11-2 | TGTGCCAGCAGCCAAACCTGGACAGACGGGAATGAGCAGTTCTTC | CASSQTWTDGNEQFF
TRBJ1-2 | NA | TRBD1 | TRBV7-9 | TGTGCCAGCAGCTCCCTTTCCGGGACAGGGGTTTTGAGTGGCGCCTTC | CASSSLSGTGVLSGAF
TRBJ2-2 | NA | TRBD1 | TRBV6-6 | TGTGCCAGCAGACGGGACAGCCGAGGGACCGGGGAGCTGTTTTTT | CASRRDSRGTGELFF
TRBJ1-3 | NA | TRBD1 | TRBV9 | TGTGCCAGCAGCGGGACAGGGGGCTTTTCTGGAAACACCATATATTTT | CASSGTGGFSGNTIYF
TRBJ1-4 | NA | NA | TRBV7-8 | TGTGCCAGCAGCATTCACGGGGGAACTAATGAAAAACTGTTTTTT | CASSIHGGTNEKLFF
TRBJ2-5 | NA | NA | TRBV7-8 | TGTGCCAGCAGAGTAACAGGGTTTCAAGAGACCCAGTACTTC | CASRVTGFQETQYF
TRBJ1-4 | NA | TRBD1 | TRBV25-1 | TGTGCCAGCAGTGACTTAACAGGGGCGGCTAATGAAAAACTGTTTTTT | CASSDLTGAANEKLFF
TRBJ2-5 | NA | NA | TRBV5-1 | TGCGCCAGCAGCGAGTGGACAGTTTCGGGGACCCAGTACTTC | CASSEWTVSGTQYF
TRBJ1-2 | NA | TRBD1 | TRBV9 | TGTGCCAGCAGCCCCGGGACAGGGGGCTTCTATGGCTACACCTTC | CASSPGTGGFYGYTF
TRBJ1-1 | NA | TRBD1 | TRBV19 | TGTGCCAGTAGTTCAAAAGACAGGGGATGGACTGAAGCTTTCTTT | CASSSKDRGWTEAFF
TRBJ1-1 | NA | TRBD1 | TRBV19 | TGTGCCAGTAGTGCGGGACAGCTGAACACTAAAGCTTTCTTT | CASSAGQLNTKAFF
TRBJ1-2 | NA | NA | TRBV24-1 | TGTGCCACCAGTGATTTGCAGAAGGCGGCTTCTAACTATGGCTACACCTTC | CATSDLQKAASNYGYTF
TRBJ2-2 | NA | NA | TRBV25-1 | TGTGCCAGCAGTGGCTACAGGAACACCGGGGAGCTGTTTTTT | CASSGYRNTGELFF
TRBJ1-5 | NA | NA | TRBV5-4 | TGTGCCAGCAGCTTGGACCAGGGGTTCAATCAGCCCCAGCATTTT | CASSLDQGFNQPQHF
TRBJ1-2 | few | TRBD1 | TRBV19 | TGTGCCAGTAGTACGACAGGGACGACGTATGGCTACACCTTC | CASSTTGTTYGYTF
TRBJ1-6 | NA | TRBD1 | TRBV7-8 | TGTGCCAGCAGCCCCCTATCCGGCGGACAGGGTGCGAATTCACCCCTCCACTTT | CASSPLSGGQGANSPLHF
TRBJ1-5 | NA | TRBD1 | TRBV7-6 | TGTGCCAGCAGCGCTCACACAGGGGAAAATAAGCCCCAGCATTTT | CASSAHTGENKPQHF
TRBJ2-7 | NA | NA | TRBV9 | TGTGCCAGCAGCCCCACAGGCCGATCCTACGAGCAGTACTTC | CASSPTGRSYEQYF
TRBJ1-4 | NA | NA | TRBV29-1 | TGCAGCGTTGAGTTGACATGGCCGGTTGAAAAACTGTTTTTT | CSVELTWPVEKLFF
TRBJ1-2 | NA | TRBD1 | TRBV5-4 | TGTGCCAGCAGCCCTGGGACAGGAGCTAACTATGGCTACACCTTC | CASSPGTGANYGYTF
TRBJ1-1 | NA | NA | TRBV9 | TGTGCCAGCAGAGTAGACCCGGGTACGGCCACTGAAGCTTTCTTT | CASRVDPGTATEAFF
TRBJ1-3 | NA | NA | TRBV9 | TGTGCCAGCAGCGTATCAACGGGGTGGTCTGGAAACACCATATATTTT | CASSVSTGWSGNTIYF
TRBJ2-2 | NA | TRBD2 | TRBV6-2/TRBV6-3 | TGTGCCAGCAGTTACTCATCCCGCGGGACTAGCTCTTCCGGGGAGCTGTTTTTT | CASSYSSRGTSSSGELFF
TRBJ2-5 | NA | NA | TRBV4-1 | TGCGCCAGCAGCCAAGATGGGCCGGCAGGGCAAGAGACCCAGTACTTC | CASSQDGPAGQETQYF
TRBJ2-7 | NA | NA | TRBV29-1 | TGCAGCGTAGTGGGCAGGGGAGCCCACGAGCAGTACTTC | CSVVGRGAHEQYF
TRBJ2-4 | NA | TRBD1 | TRBV5-1 | TGCGCCAGCAGCACAGGGACAGAATTAAACATTCAGTACTTC | CASSTGTELNIQYF
TRBJ2-2 | NA | TRBD1 | TRBV10-2 | TGCGCCGCCCGGCCCCCGACAGGGAGCACCGGGGAGCTGTTTTTT | CAARPPTGSTGELFF
TRBJ1-3 | NA | TRBD1 | TRBV6-6 | TGTGCCAGCAGCCGGGACAGCTCTGGAAACACCATATATTTT | CASSRDSSGNTIYF
TRBJ2-7 | NA | NA | TRBV6-5 | TGTGCCAGCAGACGCCCGGGGGAGTACTACGAGCAGTACTTC | CASRRPGEYYEQYF
TRBJ2-7 | NA | NA | TRBV7-2 | TGTGCCAGCAGCCCCTCGGAGGGAGGACGTGGATGGGAGCAGTACTTC | CASSPSEGGRGWEQYF
TRBJ2-7 | once | NA | TRBV7-9 | TGTGCCAGCAGTTATGGGGCTCCAGACTACGAGCAGTACTTC | CASSYGAPDYEQYF
TRBJ2-6 | once | NA | TRBV6-5 | TGTGCCAGCAGTTACTCGGCAGGGGCCGGGGCCAACGTCCTGACTTTC | CASSYSAGAGANVLTF
TRBJ1-4 | NA | NA | TRBV27 | TGTGCCAGCAGTCTCCAAATGAATCAGGGGGAAAAACTGTTTTTT | CASSLQMNQGEKLFF
TRBJ2-1 | NA | TRBD2 | TRBV25-1 | TGTGCCATCCATACTAGCGGGTACTACAATGAGCAGTTCTTC | CAIHTSGYYNEQFF
TRBJ1-6 | NA | TRBD1 | TRBV4-1 | TGCGCCAGCAGCCCTCGACAGGGGATAAATTCACCCCTCCACTTT | CASSPRQGINSPLHF
TRBJ1-5 | NA | TRBD1 | TRBV3-1/TRBV3-2 | TGTGCCAGCAGCCGACAGGGTCGTCAGCCCCAGCATTTT | CASSRQGRQPQHF
TRBJ2-1 | NA | TRBD2 | TRBV30 | TGTGCCTGGAGTGTAATGAATCTAGCGGGGGGGAATGAGCAGTTCTTC | CAWSVMNLAGGNEQFF
TRBJ2-7 | NA | TRBD2 | TRBV7-2 | TGTGCCAGCAGTCCACGCGGGGGTTCCTACGAGCAGTACTTC | CASSPRGGSYEQYF